Listed here is a single T cell receptor (beta chain). Its antigen is still unknown. This sample is part of a study of a mutant IDH1 vaccine in newly diagnosed glioma. The wider study: Earlier treatment was radiotherapy, temozolomide, or both, with most getting both.

There are 16 residues in the CDR3. With 4 bases removed from V and 6 bases from J, the gap between germline ends came to 21 bases. CDR1 is ENHRY, CDR2 SYGVKD, per germline. Data came from immunoSEQ multiplex PCR; TCRdb stores just in-frame clones and leaves some out. The sample has around 120,000 clones; about 82% are singletons. Time point given: week 11, during vaccination. The vaccine gave 300 ug of a 20-mer mutant IDH1 peptide subcutaneously per dose. New astrocytomas of WHO grade 3 or 4 that were IDH1-mutant and ATRX-lost were found in the donors. This material consisted of PBMCs, taken from a glioma patient whose treatment included an IDH1 peptide vaccine. This chain uses TRBV10-3 with TRBJ1-2, with D tentatively TRBD1 (6 bases). This clonotype was obtained from a man aged 40-55 years with glioma. The CDR3 region has the DNA TGTGCCATCAGTGGGGCCCTCAGGGGAACTGGAGATGGCTACACCTTC. It yields the protein CAISGALRGTGDGYTF.